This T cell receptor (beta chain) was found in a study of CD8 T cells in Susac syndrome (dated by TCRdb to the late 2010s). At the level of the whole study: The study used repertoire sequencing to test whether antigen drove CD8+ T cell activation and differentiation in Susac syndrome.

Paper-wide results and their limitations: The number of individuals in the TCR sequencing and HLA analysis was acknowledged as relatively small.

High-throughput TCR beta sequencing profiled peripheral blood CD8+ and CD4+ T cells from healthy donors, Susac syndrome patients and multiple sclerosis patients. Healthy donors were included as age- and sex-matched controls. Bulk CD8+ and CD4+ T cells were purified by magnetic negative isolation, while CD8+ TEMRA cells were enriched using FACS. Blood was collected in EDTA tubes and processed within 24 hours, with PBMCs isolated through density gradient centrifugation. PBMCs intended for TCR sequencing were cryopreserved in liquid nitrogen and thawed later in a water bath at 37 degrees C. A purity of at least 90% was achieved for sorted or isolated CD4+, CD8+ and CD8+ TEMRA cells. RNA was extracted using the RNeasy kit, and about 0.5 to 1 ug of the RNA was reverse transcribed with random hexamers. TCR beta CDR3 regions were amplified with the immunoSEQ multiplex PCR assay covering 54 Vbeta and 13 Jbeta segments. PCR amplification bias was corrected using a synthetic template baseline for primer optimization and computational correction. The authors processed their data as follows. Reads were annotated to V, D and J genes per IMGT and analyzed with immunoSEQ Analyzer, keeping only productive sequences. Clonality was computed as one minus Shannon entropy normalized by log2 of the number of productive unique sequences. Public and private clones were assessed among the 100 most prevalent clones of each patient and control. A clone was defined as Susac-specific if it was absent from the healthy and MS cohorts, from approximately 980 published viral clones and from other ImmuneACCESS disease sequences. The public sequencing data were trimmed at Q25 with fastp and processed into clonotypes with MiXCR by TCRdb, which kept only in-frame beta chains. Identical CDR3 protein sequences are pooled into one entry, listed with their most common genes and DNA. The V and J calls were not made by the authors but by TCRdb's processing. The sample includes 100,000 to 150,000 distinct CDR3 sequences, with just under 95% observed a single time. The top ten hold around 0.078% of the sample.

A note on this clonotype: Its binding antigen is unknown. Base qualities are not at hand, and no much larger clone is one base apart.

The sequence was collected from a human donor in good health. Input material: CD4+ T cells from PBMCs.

The CDR3 corresponds to CASSPGSGWGETQYF. The DNA sequence reads TGTGCCAGTAGTCCCGGCAGCGGCTGGGGAGAGACCCAGTACTTC. Recombination linked TRBV19 to TRBJ2-5; possibly the D gene is TRBD2, per 5 matching bases. Looking up the germline V gene (reference sequence) yields CDR1 LNHDA and CDR2 SQIVND. The CDR3 runs 15 amino acids, cysteine and phenylalanine included. Left in the record is the CDR3 DNA by itself, 45 bases read in frame from the first base. V and J lose 5 bases and 4 bases, and a span of 17 bases separates them.